The 12 T cell receptor beta chains in this list originate from one sample, sequenced in a study of T cell changes during pregnancy in multiple sclerosis. Profiled with immunoSEQ multiplex PCR; TCRdb holds only in-frame clones, not every one. Here the sample spans about 58,000 clones, approximately 93% being singletons. The sample consisted of CD8+ T cells from peripheral blood mononuclear cells, taken in the second trimester of pregnancy. Source of these receptors: a female donor with multiple sclerosis, enrolled in a pregnancy study.

This clone was recorded only once. The chain couples TRBV27 to TRBJ1-5, with 10 nucleotides matching TRBD1. Germline V gene sequence: CDR1 MNHEY, CDR2 SMNVEV (reference sequence). With V trimmed by 4 bases and J by 4 bases, 7 bases remained unmatched. The CDR3 is made up of 16 amino acids. The CDR3 loop reads CASSSGQGGINQPQHF. The CDR3 DNA is TGTGCCAGCAGTTCCGGACAGGGGGGGATTAATCAGCCCCAGCATTTT.

J is TRBJ2-2 and V is TRBV28; 10 nucleotides agree with TRBD2. Germline CDR1 reads MDHEN; CDR2 reads SYDVKM. Losses at the gene ends were 5 bases for V and 5 bases for J; bases not matched to a gene: 5. CDR3 length: 15 amino acids. The CDR3 nucleotides are TGTGCCAGCAGTCGGACTAGCGGAGTAACCGGGGAGCTGTTTTTT. This codes for CASSRTSGVTGELFF.

The V and J genes are TRBV30 and TRBJ2-7; 7 positions agree with TRBD1. Germline V lookup: CDR1 GTSNPN, CDR2 SVGIG (reference sequence). The ends lost 2 bases at V and 9 bases at J; junction bases unmatched: 16. The CDR3 length is 15 residues. The chain's CDR3 is CAWSPPDRPTFGQYF. The CDR3 nucleotides read TGTGCCTGGAGTCCCCCGGACAGGCCTACCTTCGGGCAGTACTTC.

V and J are TRBV29-1 and TRBJ2-7; D gene uncertain. Germline-derived CDR1 and CDR2 are SQVTM and ANQGSEA. The CDR3 has 14 residues. Between the trimmed V and J ends, which lost 0 bases and 1 base, there was a span of 10 bases. The CDR3 reads CSVEERTSSYEQYF. CDR3 nucleotide sequence: TGCAGCGTTGAAGAAAGAACGAGTTCCTACGAGCAGTACTTC.

The chain employs TRBV2 and TRBJ2-1, with D possibly matching TRBD2 (5 bases). Trimming stripped 7 bases from V and 5 bases from J, with 12 bases between. From germline, CDR1 is SNHLY and CDR2 FYNNEI. CDR3 length: 13 residues. The CDR3 loop reads CASIGENDNEQFF. CDR3 nucleotides: TGTGCCAGCATCGGGGAGAATGACAATGAGCAGTTCTTC.

The chain carries TRBV5-1 and TRBJ1-2; D unclear. Germline V gene sequence: CDR1 SGHRS, CDR2 YFSETQ. This CDR3 has 16 amino acids. V dropped 0 bases and J dropped 2 bases, with 14 bases sitting between them. The CDR3 bases are TGCGCCAGCAGCTTGGCCCTTGAACTCGAGAACTATGGCTACACCTTC. Translating gives CASSLALELENYGYTF.

The rearrangement links TRBV6-1 to TRBJ2-1; maybe TRBD2 (6 bases). V was trimmed by 6 bases and J by 5 bases, leaving 11 bases between them. CDR3 length: 13 amino acids. In germline, CDR1 is MNHNS, CDR2 SASEGT. CDR3 loop: CASRGTGDNEQFF. In DNA, the CDR3 is TGTGCCAGCAGGGGGACGGGAGACAATGAGCAGTTCTTC.

This rearrangement joins TRBV7-3 to TRBJ2-2, with D tentatively TRBD2 (5 bases). CDR3 length: 14 amino acids. V shed 0 bases and J shed 3 bases, with 5 bases lying between them. Germline V CDR1 and CDR2: SGHTA, FQGTGA. The CDR3 protein is CASSLTRDTGELFF. DNA for the CDR3: TGTGCCAGCAGCTTAACGCGGGACACCGGGGAGCTGTTTTTT. Complete variable domain (other parts from reference TRBV7-3 and TRBJ2-2): GAGVSQTPSNKVTEKGKYVELRCDPISGHTALYWYRQSLGQGPEFLIYFQGTGAADDSGLPNDRFFAVRPEGSVSTLKIQRTERGDSAVYLCASSLTRDTGELFFGEGSRLTVL.

This clone was seen a single time. This chain links TRBV9 with TRBJ2-2; D gene uncertain. The V gene's germline CDR1 is SGDLS and CDR2 YYNGEE. V lost 0 bases, J lost 7 bases, and 4 bases lay in between. The CDR3 contains 12 residues. For the CDR3, the DNA is TGTGCCAGCAGCGTAGGTAGCGGGGAGCTGTTTTTT. Its protein is CASSVGSGELFF.

The CDR3 region has the DNA TGTGCCAGCAGTTACTCAGGCAGGTTGGGGCCCCAGCATTTT. This encodes CASSYSGRLGPQHF. J is TRBJ1-5 and V is TRBV6-5; D is undetermined. Per the germline V gene, CDR1 is MNHEY and CDR2 is SVGAGI. Trimming removed 0 bases at V and 9 bases at J, with 12 bases between. CDR3 size: 14 residues.

V is TRBV9 and J is TRBJ2-3; no definite D call. Germline CDR1 reads SGDLS; CDR2 reads YYNGEE. Between the trimmed V and J ends, which lost 2 bases and 2 bases, there was a span of 6 bases. This CDR3 is 13 amino acids long. CDR3 sequence reads: CASSVGITDTQYF. In DNA, the CDR3 is TGTGCCAGCAGCGTCGGTATCACAGATACGCAGTATTTT. Supplemented by reference TRBV9 and TRBJ2-3, the full variable domain reads DSGVTQTPKHLITATGQRVTLRCSPRSGDLSVYWYQQSLDQGLQFLIQYYNGEERAKGNILERFSAQQFPDLHSELNLSSLELGDSALYFCASSVGITDTQYFGPGTRLTVL.

The chain has TRBV9 and TRBJ2-1, with 10 bases identical to TRBD2. This CDR3 contains 13 residues. Germline-derived CDR1 and CDR2 are SGDLS and YYNGEE. Losses at the gene ends were 7 bases for V and 10 bases for J; bases not matched to a gene: 8. CDR3: CASGLAGGNEQFF. CDR3 DNA sequence: TGTGCCAGCGGGTTAGCGGGAGGTAACGAGCAGTTCTTC.